Following are 25 T cell receptor beta chains from one sample sequenced in a study of blood T cell repertoires in COVID-19. Here immunoSEQ multiplex PCR was the method, and the copy in TCRdb shows in-frame clones only, minus some. Here the sample spans around 63,000 clones, around 77% being singletons. The sequenced material came from peripheral blood. The receptors stem from a woman in her 70s with COVID-19, enrolled during active disease.

This clone was seen just once. The chain joins TRBV12-3 or TRBV12-4 to TRBJ1-4; D might be TRBD1 (6 bases). The CDR3 sequence is 13 residues long. V was cut by 6 bases and J by 8 bases, with 13 bases left in between. The CDR3 sequence: CASRETGYEKLFF. The CDR3 DNA is TGTGCCAGCAGGGAAACAGGGTACGAAAAACTGTTTTTT.

The chain recombines TRBV6-5 with TRBJ2-7; possible D gene TRBD2, 6 bases. CDR1 and CDR2 from the germline V gene are MNHEY and SVGAGI. CDR3 length equals 16 residues. Trimming pared 4 bases from V and 0 bases from J, leaving 16 bases between. CDR3 nucleotides: TGTGCCAGCAGTTCCCTTTCGGCTAGCGCCTCCTACGAGCAGTACTTC. Its translation is CASSSLSASASYEQYF.

The chain couples TRBV6-2 or TRBV6-3 to TRBJ2-1; D may be TRBD1 (6 bases). Trimming stripped 2 bases from V and 0 bases from J, with 20 bases between. Germline V gives CDR1 MNHEY, CDR2 SVGEGT. CDR3 length: 19 residues. CDR3 region: CASSYRDTTYALSYNEQFF. CDR3 bases: TGTGCCAGCAGTTACCGGGACACCACCTACGCTCTCTCCTACAATGAGCAGTTCTTC.

This clone has just one count. The chain carries TRBV7-2 and TRBJ1-1; D call uncertain. CDR3 length: 14 amino acids. V was cut by 5 bases and J by 1 base, with 11 bases left in between. CDR1 and CDR2 from the germline V gene are SGHTA and FQGNSA. CDR3 in amino acids: CASSPSRWNTEAFF. The CDR3 DNA reads as TGTGCCAGCAGCCCCTCCAGATGGAACACTGAAGCTTTCTTT.

The rearrangement uses TRBV7-2 and TRBJ1-1; D is unclear. V shed 3 bases and J shed 5 bases, with 13 bases lying between them. In germline, CDR1 is SGHTA, CDR2 FQGNSA. The CDR3 totals 14 residues. The CDR3 region is CASSFRGFGTEAFF. CDR3 bases: TGTGCCAGCAGCTTCCGGGGATTTGGGACTGAAGCTTTCTTT.

The V call is TRBV7-6, the J call TRBJ1-2; D is possibly TRBD1 (5 bases). Trimming removed 5 bases from V and 9 bases from J, with 16 bases in between. CDR1 is SGHVS, CDR2 FNYEAQ, per germline. This CDR3 has 13 residues. The CDR3 reads CASSPGGWARYTF. The DNA of the CDR3 is TGTGCCAGCAGCCCGGGGGGGTGGGCGCGCTACACCTTC. Supplemented by reference TRBV7-6 and TRBJ1-2, the full variable domain reads GAGVSQSPRYKVTKRGQDVALRCDPISGHVSLYWYRQALGQGPEFLTYFNYEAQQDKSGLPNDRFSAERPEGSISTLTIQRTEQRDSAMYRCASSPGGWARYTFGSGTRLTVV.

The chain employs TRBV4-1 and TRBJ2-1; 11 positions match TRBD1. The J segment lost 9 bases and the V segment lost 4 bases, leaving 11 bases of the junction unmatched. Germline V gene lookup returns CDR1 MGHRA and CDR2 YSYEKL. The CDR3 contains 16 residues. CDR3 DNA: TGCGCCAGCAGCCGGCCCGGACAGGGGGCTCTCGGTGAGCAGTTCTTC. This encodes CASSRPGQGALGEQFF.

CDR3 sequence reads: CASSWGTGQVYEQYF. DNA of the CDR3: TGTGCCAGCAGCTGGGGGACGGGACAGGTCTACGAGCAGTACTTC. This chain connects TRBV11-1 to TRBJ2-7; TRBD1 matches 8 bases. The CDR3 spans 15 residues. With V trimmed by 4 bases and J by 3 bases, 8 bases remained unmatched. Germline CDR1 reads SGHAT; CDR2 reads FQDESV (reference sequence).

The genes are TRBV6-4 and TRBJ1-5; 9 bases map to TRBD1. J gave up 9 bases and V 4 bases, and 7 bases lay outside the gene matches. The CDR3 contains 14 residues. The germline V gene encodes CDR1 MRHNA and CDR2 SNTAGT. The CDR3 protein is CASSAAQGALPQHF. The CDR3 DNA sequence: TGTGCCAGCAGTGCCGCACAGGGGGCCCTGCCCCAGCATTTT.

The J gene is TRBJ1-5, the V gene TRBV7-2; D gene unclear. Germline CDR1 is SGHTA and CDR2 is FQGNSA. Trimming left V 5 bases short and J 4 bases short, with 9 bases between. The CDR3 is made up of 13 amino acids. The CDR3 protein is CASSPDGNQPQHF. CDR3 DNA: TGTGCCAGCAGCCCTGACGGGAATCAGCCCCAGCATTTT.

This chain uses TRBV12-3 or TRBV12-4 with TRBJ1-1; no clear D gene. This CDR3 contains 13 residues. Trimming took 2 bases from V and 0 from J, leaving 4 bases between them. The DNA of the CDR3 is TGTGCCAGCAGTTTAACGGTGAACACTGAAGCTTTCTTT. Its translation: CASSLTVNTEAFF.

This clone was seen once. The chain's CDR3 is CASSVSGDTDTQYF. Here the CDR3 DNA reads TGTGCCAGCAGCGTAAGCGGCGACACAGATACGCAGTATTTT. The rearrangement joins TRBV9 to TRBJ2-3; tentative D call: TRBD2 (5 bases). Trimming left V 1 base short and J 2 bases short, with 8 bases between. The CDR3 length is 14 residues. Per the germline V gene, CDR1 is SGDLS and CDR2 is YYNGEE. The whole variable domain, filled in from reference TRBV9 and TRBJ2-3, reads DSGVTQTPKHLITATGQRVTLRCSPRSGDLSVYWYQQSLDQGLQFLIQYYNGEERAKGNILERFSAQQFPDLHSELNLSSLELGDSALYFCASSVSGDTDTQYFGPGTRLTVL.

The gene calls are TRBV4-2 and TRBJ2-2; D is tentatively TRBD1 or TRBD2 (9 bases each). CDR1 and CDR2 from the germline V gene are LGHNA and YNFKEQ. V was clipped by 5 bases and J by 5 bases, with 24 bases between them. This CDR3 has 18 amino acids. The CDR3 DNA reads TGTGCCAGCAGCGAAGCGGGGGGACAGGGCTGGGGGACCGGGGAGCTGTTTTTT. The encoded protein is CASSEAGGQGWGTGELFF.

This chain joins TRBV9 and TRBJ2-1; 8 positions agree with TRBD2. Germline loops: CDR1 SGDLS, CDR2 YYNGEE. Germline trimming cut 4 bases from V and 8 bases from J; bases unmatched to any gene: 8. The CDR3 sequence is 14 residues long. The CDR3 loop reads CASSPGTGGHEQFF. The CDR3 nucleotides are TGTGCCAGCAGCCCAGGGACGGGAGGGCATGAGCAGTTCTTC.

The chain employs TRBV6-6 and TRBJ1-2, with 9 bases identical to TRBD1. Looked up from germline, CDR1 is MNHNY and CDR2 is SVGAGI (reference sequence). The CDR3 sequence is 14 residues long. Trimming cost V 6 bases and J 8 bases; bases outside gene matches: 10. This CDR3 reads CASSPITGGQGYTF. For the CDR3, the DNA is TGTGCCAGCAGCCCTATTACAGGGGGCCAAGGCTACACCTTC.

The chain uses TRBV7-2 and TRBJ2-3; no reliable D call. Germline CDR1 is SGHTA and CDR2 is FQGNSA. Deletions cut 4 bases from V and 6 bases from J, with 8 bases between. The CDR3 consists of 12 residues. CDR3: CASSSSRDTQYF. In DNA, the CDR3 is TGTGCCAGCAGCTCGAGTCGGGATACGCAGTATTTT.

This chain connects TRBV5-6 to TRBJ2-7; 8 positions match TRBD1. Losses at the gene ends were 5 bases for V and 5 bases for J; bases not matched to a gene: 6. The CDR3 consists of 13 residues. CDR1 and CDR2 from the germline V gene are SGHDT and YYEEEE. CDR3 DNA sequence: TGTGCCAGCAGTTTTCAGGGGGCGGACGAGCAGTACTTC. This gives the protein CASSFQGADEQYF.

The chain combines TRBV10-3 with TRBJ2-7; 7 bases fit TRBD1. The CDR3 loop spans 14 amino acids. The V gene's germline CDR1 is ENHRY and CDR2 SYGVKD. V lost 7 bases, J lost 0 bases, and 6 bases stayed unmatched. The CDR3 here is CAINAGTASYEQYF. In DNA, the CDR3 is TGTGCCATCAACGCCGGGACAGCCTCCTACGAGCAGTACTTC.

The chain is built from TRBV3-1 (or the pseudogene TRBV3-2) and TRBJ2-7; 7 bases fit TRBD2. Germline assignment: CDR1 LGHDT and CDR2 YNNKEL (reference sequence). J gave up 5 bases and V 3 bases, and 4 bases lay outside the gene matches. The CDR3 has 13 amino acids. CDR3 amino acids: CASSQASGHEQYF. Written as DNA, the CDR3 is TGTGCCAGCAGCCAGGCTAGCGGCCACGAGCAGTACTTC.

This clone showed up just once. The V and J genes are TRBV10-3 and TRBJ2-5; perhaps TRBD2 as D (6 bases). The V gene's germline CDR1 is ENHRY and CDR2 SYGVKD. The ends were cut back, 10 bases at V and 1 base at J, with 13 bases in the middle. The CDR3 length is 13 residues. CDR3 sequence (DNA): TGTGCCACTCGGCAGCGGGTCCAAGAGACCCAGTACTTC. This sequence encodes CATRQRVQETQYF.

The V call is TRBV7-3, the J call TRBJ2-2, with 8 bases that match TRBD2. V shed 5 bases, J shed 3 bases, and the junction held 5 bases outside the gene matches. The CDR3 is 15 amino acids. The germline CDR1 and CDR2 sequences are SGHTA and FQGTGA. The CDR3 sequence: CASSPGLADTGELFF. The CDR3 bases are TGTGCCAGCAGCCCCGGACTAGCAGACACCGGGGAGCTGTTTTTT.

This chain connects TRBV9 to TRBJ2-2; TRBD2 matches at 13 bases. The CDR3 is 17 residues long. Germline-derived CDR1 and CDR2 are SGDLS and YYNGEE. The V gene end was trimmed by 4 bases and the J gene end by 1 base; junction bases not matched to a gene: 4. Here the CDR3 DNA reads TGTGCCAGCAGCCGACTAGCGGGAGGTGGGAACACCGGGGAGCTGTTTTTT. Its protein is CASSRLAGGGNTGELFF.

V and J are TRBV2 and TRBJ1-3; 9 nucleotides line up with TRBD1. This CDR3 contains 19 residues. CDR1 is SNHLY and CDR2 is FYNNEI in the germline V gene. Unmatched junction bases numbered 15, after V lost 6 bases and J lost 0 bases. This chain's CDR3 is CASSPIGQGMSHSGNTIYF. In nucleotides, the CDR3 is TGTGCCAGCAGCCCGATTGGACAGGGGATGTCCCACTCTGGAAACACCATATATTTT.

This rearrangement joins TRBV2 to TRBJ1-1; possibly TRBD1 for D (6 bases). In germline, CDR1 is SNHLY, CDR2 FYNNEI. The CDR3 consists of 14 residues. Trimming removed 5 bases from V and 6 bases from J, with 16 bases in between. In DNA form, the CDR3 reads TGTGCCAGCAGTTTACAGGGAAGTGTAGCTGAAGCTTTCTTT. Protein: CASSLQGSVAEAFF.

V and J are TRBV5-4 and TRBJ1-5, with a weak D call TRBD1 (5 bases). The germline V and J ends were trimmed by 4 bases and 7 bases, with 18 bases remaining between them. Germline loops: CDR1 SGHNT, CDR2 YYREEE (reference sequence). The CDR3 sequence is 15 residues long. The CDR3 region is CASSREGRGGQPQHF. The CDR3 DNA follows: TGTGCCAGCAGCCGGGAGGGGCGGGGAGGCCAGCCCCAGCATTTT.